The present T cell receptor beta chain was sequenced within a study of human T cells and chemical hapten exposure (dated by TCRdb to about 2021). Study-level background: For sensitization, 2% DPC in acetone was applied to a 2 cm by 2 cm area of upper inner arm skin. Patients additionally received weekly therapeutic DPC doses to the scalp throughout the approximately 25-week study period. Patch testing was performed on the upper back with Finn chambers containing 0.01% DPC, and the patch tests were scored after 6 days according to International Contact Dermatitis Research Group standards. The mostly female patient cohort included alopecia areata with under or over 50% scalp involvement, alopecia totalis and alopecia universalis. Libraries were pooled for sequencing, and per-sample TCR yields varied mainly because of small differences in library volumes within the pool. This study followed changes in the peripheral blood TCR repertoire in vivo during primary and secondary sensitization of alopecia patients to the hapten diphenylcyclopropenone (DPC). Blood samples were taken from patients before sensitization (week 0) and at 2, 6 and about 24 weeks after DPC sensitization. For TCR sequencing, blood came from about 29 alopecia patients at anywhere from one to four time points (pre-sensitization, 2, 6 and 24 weeks). Summary of the overall study and its limitations: DPC sensitization did not change how many TCRs were above 1 in 1000 frequency, and no evidence was found of alterations in global repertoire structure. Because every patient had alopecia, a presumed autoimmune disease, the patients' immune response might differ from that of healthy individuals. Repeated subsampling changed both the strength of the expansion versus patch-test correlation and the threshold at which the correlation became significant. A positive correlation was found between the number of PT1 expanded TCRs and patch test score, with significance reached at thresholds 8, 16 and 32 but not 4. Expanded TCRs formed significantly more large CDR3 similarity clusters than pre-sensitization or healthy control sets, consistent with antigen-driven responses.

Library prep was done by RACE. Data came from a NextSeq 500. Library preparation attached unique molecular identifiers to individual cDNA molecules for quantitative, reproducible TCR counting. For every blood RNA sample, sequencing covered both the TCR alpha and TCR beta chains. In the original analysis: Samples had a median of roughly 99,000 TCRs, with a range from 23,224 to 690,600. The Decombinator software suite was used to annotate V, J and CDR3 in the TCR reads. To make PS versus PT1 abundance plots, every sample was subsampled to the same number of TCRs (28,000). Expanded TCRs were defined as absent before sensitization and observed at least eight times at the 2-week time point. TCRdb's own reprocessing of the public reads used fastp at Q25 and MiXCR and kept productive beta chains. Rows merge per CDR3 protein into single entries with the most common DNA and genes. Here the V and J calls rest on TCRdb's processing, not on the authors' analysis. A total of around 120,000 distinct CDR3 sequences appear in this sample, approximately 12% of them only once. Of the sample, 2.5% to 3% falls within the top ten clones.

Concerning this clonotype: What this receptor recognizes is not known. An end of the junction does not agree with germline; a read error may underlie this.

CDR1 and CDR2 (MNHEY, SMNVEV) derive from the germline V gene (reference sequence). The CDR3 runs 11 residues from the cysteine to the phenylalanine. Only the CDR3 portion is preserved as DNA: 33 bases, with reading frame beginning at the first base. The time point label for this specimen denotes: pre-sensitization, week 0. Read against the paper, the sample's treatment or condition label means: therapeutic diphenylcyclopropenone sensitization with weekly scalp DPC. At each patch-test visit, blood was drawn before the patch test was applied. Patients were considered eligible if aged 18 to 70, diagnosed with alopecia and deemed suitable for DPC therapy, and patients were excluded if pregnant. Total RNA was extracted from unfractionated whole blood that had been collected in Tempus Blood RNA tubes.

Recombination linked TRBV27 to TRBJ1-1, with the D gene call left open. The sequencing used whole blood, collected in connection with sensitization to the hapten diphenylcyclopropenone (DPC). The sequence was obtained from a woman aged 18-29 years with alopecia areata. Some clones in this sample may be carry-over from other donors' samples. The nucleotide sequence reads TGTGCCAGCTTGGACGGGCCGACCGTCATCTTT. The translation is CASLDGPTVIF.